The 13 T cell receptor beta chains below all came from one sample that was sequenced in a study of PD-1 blockade in classical Hodgkin lymphoma. Brentuximab vedotin exposure varied, and every patient relapsed after autologous stem cell transplantation. Generated by immunoSEQ multiplex PCR, the TCRdb table keeps only in-frame clones and is missing some. The profile shows 65,000 to 95,000 clones, 89% of them singletons. The specimen was peripheral blood mononuclear cells (PBMCs), collected at baseline. The receptors shown here come from a human donor with classical Hodgkin lymphoma.

V gene TRBV7-9 combines with J gene TRBJ2-3; D tentatively fits TRBD1 or TRBD2 (5 bases each). This CDR3 contains 15 residues. CDR1 and CDR2 (germline): SEHNR, FQNEAQ (reference sequence). The V and J ends lost 5 bases and 7 bases respectively, with 19 bases between them. The CDR3 sequence: CASSQGQGDLNTQYF. CDR3 coding DNA: TGTGCCAGCAGCCAGGGCCAGGGAGATTTGAATACGCAGTATTTT.

V is TRBV7-9 and J is TRBJ1-3, with 12 bases identical to TRBD1. The germline V gene encodes CDR1 SEHNR and CDR2 FQNEAQ (reference sequence). The V segment lost 3 bases and the J segment 4 bases; nucleotides outside the gene matches: 4. The CDR3 has 16 amino acids. As DNA, the CDR3 is TGTGCCAGCAGCTTGGGGACAGGGGGCACAGGAAACACCATATATTTT. Its translation is CASSLGTGGTGNTIYF.

The chain links TRBV6-1 to TRBJ2-1; D call uncertain. CDR3 size: 13 residues. Deletions cut 5 bases from V and 1 base from J, with 6 bases between. From germline, CDR1 is MNHNS and CDR2 SASEGT. This CDR3 reads CASSISSYNEQFF. DNA of the CDR3: TGTGCCAGCAGTATCAGTTCCTACAATGAGCAGTTCTTC.

The chain has TRBV11-3 and TRBJ2-6; D unresolved. The CDR3 is 13 amino acids. The V end lost 5 bases, the J end lost 0 bases, and 2 bases lay between the germline ends. The germline V gene encodes CDR1 SGHNT and CDR2 YENEEA. CDR3 DNA sequence: TGTGCCAGCAGCCACTCTGGGGCCAACGTCCTGACTTTC. Encoded protein: CASSHSGANVLTF. Variable domain in full (rest from reference TRBV11-3 and TRBJ2-6): EAGVVQSPRYKIIEKKQPVAFWCNPISGHNTLYWYLQNLGQGPELLIRYENEEAVDDSQLPKDRFSAERLKGVDSTLKIQPAELGDSAVYLCASSHSGANVLTFGAGSRLTVL.

This rearrangement joins TRBV29-1 to TRBJ1-3; possibly TRBD1 for D (5 bases). The ends were cut back, 6 bases at V and 0 bases at J, with 9 bases in the middle. This CDR3 has 13 residues. The germline V gene has CDR1 SQVTM and CDR2 ANQGSEA. DNA of the CDR3: TGCAGCGTGGGGCAGGTCTCTGGAAACACCATATATTTT. Its translation is CSVGQVSGNTIYF.

CDR3 bases: TGTGCCAGCTCACCGGGCCGATCGGTCTTGACCAGGGGGAGCGCTGAAGCTTTCTTT. Encoded protein: CASSPGRSVLTRGSAEAFF. This rearrangement joins TRBV18 to TRBJ1-1, with TRBD1 matching 7 bases. Germline loops: CDR1 KGHSH, CDR2 LQKENI. The trim removed 3 bases at V and 6 bases at J, leaving 22 bases unmatched. CDR3 length equals 19 residues.

The chain couples TRBV5-1 to TRBJ1-1; TRBD1 aligns across 7 bases. The length of the CDR3 is 14 residues. The V gene end was trimmed by 4 bases and the J gene end by 3 bases; junction bases not matched to a gene: 6. Germline V gene data show CDR1 as SGHRS and CDR2 as YFSETQ. The CDR3 loop reads CASSLRGQDTEAFF. CDR3 DNA: TGCGCCAGCAGCCTAAGGGGGCAGGACACTGAAGCTTTCTTT.

The chain joins TRBV7-8 to TRBJ2-5; 11 nucleotides line up with TRBD2. This CDR3 contains 15 residues. Per the germline V gene, CDR1 is SGHVS and CDR2 is FQNEAQ. The V and J ends lost 8 bases and 3 bases, in that order; junction bases with no gene match: 8. The DNA for the CDR3 is TGTGCCAGCGCTTACACTAGCGGGAGAAAAGAGACCCAGTACTTC. It is translated as CASAYTSGRKETQYF. Full variable domain (remainder filled in from reference TRBV7-8 and TRBJ2-5): GAGVSQSPRYKVAKRGQDVALRCDPISGHVSLFWYQQALGQGPEFLTYFQNEAQLDKSGLPSDRFFAERPEGSVSTLKIQRTQQEDSAVYLCASAYTSGRKETQYFGPGTRLLVL.

The V and J genes are TRBV9 and TRBJ1-1; D gene ambiguous. CDR3 length equals 16 residues. The V end was cut by 1 base, the J end by 0 bases, with 13 bases between. Germline-derived CDR1 and CDR2 are SGDLS and YYNGEE. In DNA, the CDR3 is TGTGCCAGCAGCGTAAAGTCGGGCAGATTGAACACTGAAGCTTTCTTT. This gives the protein CASSVKSGRLNTEAFF.

The J gene is TRBJ1-2, the V gene TRBV4-1, with D tentatively TRBD1 (6 bases). V was clipped by 4 bases and J by 5 bases, with 14 bases between them. The length of the CDR3 is 14 residues. The germline V gene has CDR1 MGHRA and CDR2 YSYEKL. Written as DNA, the CDR3 is TGCGCCAGCAGCCCCTACAGGGTACCGTATGGCTACACCTTC. Translation: CASSPYRVPYGYTF.

The chain links TRBV5-5 to TRBJ2-2; D uncertain. The V end lost 2 bases, the J end lost 6 bases, and 5 bases lay between the germline ends. The germline gives CDR1 SGHKS, CDR2 YYEKEE (reference sequence). The CDR3 sequence is 12 residues long. CDR3 in amino acids: CASSFAPGELFF. The CDR3 DNA reads TGTGCCAGCAGCTTCGCTCCCGGGGAGCTGTTTTTT.

This chain links TRBV11-2 with TRBJ2-1; tentative D call: TRBD1 (6 bases). The CDR3 consists of 15 residues. The V gene's germline CDR1 is SGHAT and CDR2 FQNNGV. V shed 1 base and J shed 4 bases, with 11 bases lying between them. CDR3 region: CASSLAPTGYNEQFF. CDR3 bases: TGTGCCAGCAGCTTAGCCCCCACAGGGTACAATGAGCAGTTCTTC.

CDR3 residues: CASSLGLAIGTDTQYF. The CDR3 nucleotides are TGTGCCAGCAGCTTAGGACTAGCGATAGGCACAGATACGCAGTATTTT. V gene TRBV11-2 combines with J gene TRBJ2-3; 8 bases are shared with TRBD2. The CDR3 has 16 amino acids. Trimming cost V 1 base and J 1 base; bases outside gene matches: 4. CDR1 SGHAT and CDR2 FQNNGV come from the germline V gene. The whole variable domain, filled in from reference TRBV11-2 and TRBJ2-3, reads EAGVAQSPRYKIIEKRQSVAFWCNPISGHATLYWYQQILGQGPKLLIQFQNNGVVDDSQLPKDRFSAERLKGVDSTLKIQPAKLEDSAVYLCASSLGLAIGTDTQYFGPGTRLTVL.